The clone carrying this T cell receptor beta chain was recorded only once. The CDR3 is made up of 14 amino acids. Germline V lookup: CDR1 SSHAT, CDR2 FNYEAQ (reference sequence). V lost 5 bases to trimming and J lost 5 bases; unmatched junction nucleotides: 7. The sample is drawn from a study of T cell changes during pregnancy in multiple sclerosis. Produced via immunoSEQ multiplex PCR; TCRdb's table is partial and in-frame only. Counted here are around 86,000 clones, approximately 92% occurring once; the ten biggest clones make up 1%. This specimen consisted of peripheral blood, obtained in the first trimester of pregnancy. The sequence was collected from a female donor with multiple sclerosis, enrolled in a pregnancy study. The chain couples TRBV7-7 to TRBJ2-3; TRBD1 matches 7 bases. CDR3 sequence (DNA): TGTGCCAGCAGCAGATCCGGGACAGAAGATACGCAGTATTTT. Translated, it gives CASSRSGTEDTQYF.